This is a list of T cell receptor beta chains from one sample in a study of blood T cells in healthy people across ages. MiXCR, applied by TCRdb to the 5' RACE reads, yields one record per CDR3 protein. The profile covers hundreds of thousands of distinct CDR3 sequences, with 55% to 75% appearing a single time and 22% taken by the ten largest. Sequencing was done on a sample of blood. Receptor source: a man aged 25-45 years in good health. The CDR3 runs from the conserved cysteine through the conserved F or W. The D gene is left open where the match is weak. The listing skips clone size in some rows; elsewhere it reads once, few, many or a size class.

J,D,V,size,CDR3,DNA
TRBJ2-7,NA,TRBV20-1,many,CSAPPGQFPYEQYF,TGCAGTGCACCCCCGGGGCAATTTCCATACGAGCAGTACTTC
TRBJ1-6,NA,TRBV20-1,NA,CSARIRDGDSPLHF,TGCAGTGCTAGGATAAGGGACGGAGATTCACCCCTCCACTTT
TRBJ2-5,NA,TRBV20-1,many,CSARTDQETQYF,TGCAGTGCGCGGACAGACCAAGAGACCCAGTACTTC
TRBJ2-3,NA,TRBV6-2/TRBV6-3,NA,CASSSGGSRWVDTQYF,TGTGCCAGCAGTTCTGGGGGCTCTCGATGGGTAGATACGCAGTATTTT
TRBJ2-7,NA,TRBV27,NA,CASSDGWGSEQYF,TGTGCCAGCAGTGATGGGTGGGGTTCCGAGCAGTACTTC
TRBJ1-2,TRBD1,TRBV30,NA,CAWSITGGANGYTF,TGTGCCTGGAGCATCACAGGGGGTGCGAATGGCTACACCTTC
TRBJ2-1,NA,TRBV6-2/TRBV6-3,few,CASSFTTKYNEQFF,TGTGCCAGCAGTTTCACGACTAAGTACAATGAGCAGTTCTTC
TRBJ1-1,NA,TRBV20-1,NA,CSAPGTPNTEAFF,TGCAGTGCCCCCGGGACCCCGAACACTGAAGCTTTCTTT
TRBJ2-5,NA,TRBV15,few,CATSKTRVETQYF,TGTGCCACCAGCAAAACTAGGGTGGAGACCCAGTACTTC
TRBJ2-6,NA,TRBV28,NA,CAGTTLTRDILSGANVLTF,TGTGCCGGAACTACTTTGACCCGGGACATCCTATCTGGGGCCAACGTCCTGACTTTC
TRBJ2-1,NA,TRBV6-5,NA,CASSYSTAGGNEQFF,TGTGCCAGCAGTTACTCGACGGCCGGTGGGAATGAGCAGTTCTTC